This TCR beta chain was recorded in a study of CD8 T cells in ankylosing spondylitis. TCRdb re-called the 5' RACE reads with MiXCR, one entry per CDR3 protein. Of around 220,000 distinct CDR3 sequences in the sample, approximately 10% are singletons; the top ten hold roughly a fifth. Trimming left V 1 base short and J 0 bases short, with 11 bases between. The CDR3 sequence is 17 residues long. Germline V lookup: CDR1 SGHRS, CDR2 YFSETQ. The sequencing sample was made of blood, either unsorted or a sorted T cell fraction (not recorded which). The V and J genes are TRBV5-1 and TRBJ2-6; no definite D call. The clonotype comes from a male donor with ankylosing spondylitis or in good health (not recorded which). The CDR3 spells CASSLLGSRSGANVLTF. DNA for the CDR3: TGCGCCAGCAGCTTGTTGGGGTCCCGCTCTGGGGCCAACGTCCTGACTTTC.